A single TCR beta chain is shown here with its context. What it binds is unknown. The CDR3 spans 15 residues. CDR1 and CDR2 from the germline V gene are SQVTM and ANQGSEA. No DNA is given; TCRdb re-called the 5' RACE reads and lists each CDR3 protein once. The sample is made up of 150,000 to 200,000 distinct CDR3 sequences, and the top ten hold approximately 7.4% of it. These data are taken from a study of monozygotic twins with inflammatory bowel disease. Study results and limitations: The authors found no support for a single strong IBD-associated signal or clonotype.

Sequencing was carried out using blood. V gene TRBV29-1 combines with J gene TRBJ2-5; checking the TCRdb D call of TRBD2 is not possible without DNA. The sequence came from a human donor with ulcerative colitis or Crohn's disease, or a healthy co-twin of an affected twin (not recorded which). CDR3 sequence: CSVGGGTISQETQYF.